This is a list of T cell receptor beta chains from one sample in a study of CD8 T cells in Susac syndrome. One entry per CDR3 protein, called by TCRdb with MiXCR from the immunoSEQ multiplex PCR reads. In the table there are under 200,000 distinct CDR3 sequences, 95% of which are singletons. Sequenced sample: CD8+ T cells from PBMCs. These receptors all come from a human donor with Susac syndrome. CDR3s include the opening cysteine and the closing phenylalanine or tryptophan. Fields, in order: J gene, clone size, D gene, V gene, CDR3 protein, CDR3 DNA. A D gene is named only where the DNA matches it firmly. The size of a clone is reported for some rows only, either as once, few or many, or as a class for expanded clones.

j_call: TRBJ2-3; clone_size: NA; d_call: TRBD2; v_call: TRBV7-8; cdr3_aa: CASSGGWTSGSTDTQYF; cdr3_nt: TGTGCCAGCAGCGGGGGATGGACTAGCGGGAGCACAGATACGCAGTATTTT
j_call: TRBJ2-5; clone_size: NA; d_call: TRBD2; v_call: TRBV20-1; cdr3_aa: CSARLAGRNWETQYF; cdr3_nt: TGCAGTGCTAGACTAGCGGGGAGAAATTGGGAGACCCAGTACTTC
j_call: TRBJ2-7; clone_size: NA; d_call: NA; v_call: TRBV7-8; cdr3_aa: CASSLYTIRDGSSYEQYF; cdr3_nt: TGTGCCAGCAGCTTATATACGATCCGGGACGGAAGCTCCTACGAGCAGTACTTC
j_call: TRBJ1-1; clone_size: NA; d_call: TRBD1; v_call: TRBV13; cdr3_aa: CASSRRDRNTEAFF; cdr3_nt: TGTGCCAGCAGCCGCCGGGACAGGAACACTGAAGCTTTCTTT
j_call: TRBJ2-5; clone_size: NA; d_call: TRBD2; v_call: TRBV7-9; cdr3_aa: CASSLGGTSGGHDF; cdr3_nt: TGTGCCAGCAGCTTAGGCGGGACTAGCGGGGGCCATGACTTC
j_call: TRBJ1-2; clone_size: NA; d_call: NA; v_call: TRBV5-1; cdr3_aa: CASRLGGGNGYTF; cdr3_nt: TGCGCCAGCAGACTGGGAGGCGGGAATGGCTACACCTTC
j_call: TRBJ1-1; clone_size: once; d_call: NA; v_call: TRBV7-9; cdr3_aa: CASSLPSTLTEAFF; cdr3_nt: TGTGCCAGCAGCTTGCCGAGTACCCTCACTGAAGCTTTCTTT
j_call: TRBJ1-5; clone_size: NA; d_call: NA; v_call: TRBV9; cdr3_aa: CASSAGGDSNQPQHF; cdr3_nt: TGTGCCAGCAGCGCGGGAGGGGATAGCAATCAGCCCCAGCATTTT
j_call: TRBJ1-2; clone_size: NA; d_call: NA; v_call: TRBV5-1; cdr3_aa: CASSLGILEVNYGYTF; cdr3_nt: TGCGCCAGCAGCTTGGGAATTTTGGAAGTTAACTATGGCTACACCTTC
j_call: TRBJ2-5; clone_size: NA; d_call: TRBD1; v_call: TRBV25-1; cdr3_aa: CASTDRGIGAQYF; cdr3_nt: TGTGCCAGCACAGACAGGGGGATAGGGGCCCAGTACTTC
j_call: TRBJ1-2; clone_size: NA; d_call: NA; v_call: TRBV10-3; cdr3_aa: CAISDVGGLGYTF; cdr3_nt: TGTGCCATCAGTGATGTGGGGGGGCTCGGCTACACCTTC
j_call: TRBJ1-2; clone_size: NA; d_call: NA; v_call: TRBV7-9; cdr3_aa: CASSFGDDGYTF; cdr3_nt: TGTGCCAGCAGCTTCGGCGACGATGGCTACACCTTC
j_call: TRBJ2-7; clone_size: NA; d_call: NA; v_call: TRBV20-1; cdr3_aa: CSARDHLSPYEQYF; cdr3_nt: TGCAGTGCTAGAGATCACCTCTCTCCGTACGAGCAGTACTTC
j_call: TRBJ1-5; clone_size: NA; d_call: NA; v_call: TRBV3-1; cdr3_aa: CASSQDSGVNQPQHF; cdr3_nt: TGTGCCAGCAGCCAAGATTCAGGGGTCAATCAGCCCCAGCATTTT
j_call: TRBJ2-3; clone_size: NA; d_call: NA; v_call: TRBV6-4; cdr3_aa: CASSLDGLSTDTQYF; cdr3_nt: TGTGCCAGCAGCTTGGACGGCCTTAGCACAGATACGCAGTATTTT
j_call: TRBJ2-1; clone_size: NA; d_call: TRBD2; v_call: TRBV12-3/TRBV12-4; cdr3_aa: CASSFRGLALDEQFF; cdr3_nt: TGTGCCAGCAGTTTTCGGGGACTAGCTCTCGATGAGCAGTTCTTC
j_call: TRBJ2-7; clone_size: NA; d_call: TRBD1; v_call: TRBV14; cdr3_aa: CASSHRTGATYEQYF; cdr3_nt: TGTGCCAGCAGCCATAGGACAGGGGCAACCTACGAGCAGTACTTC
j_call: TRBJ2-1; clone_size: once; d_call: NA; v_call: TRBV9; cdr3_aa: CASSVASDSYNEQFF; cdr3_nt: TGTGCCAGCAGCGTAGCGAGCGACTCCTACAATGAGCAGTTCTTC
j_call: TRBJ2-7; clone_size: NA; d_call: NA; v_call: TRBV29-1; cdr3_aa: CSVAQGPSHEQYF; cdr3_nt: TGCAGCGTTGCCCAGGGGCCCTCCCACGAGCAGTACTTC
j_call: TRBJ1-1; clone_size: NA; d_call: NA; v_call: TRBV12-3/TRBV12-4; cdr3_aa: CASGGIRSNTEAFF; cdr3_nt: TGTGCCAGTGGGGGTATTCGATCGAATACTGAAGCTTTCTTT
j_call: TRBJ2-7; clone_size: NA; d_call: NA; v_call: TRBV20-1; cdr3_aa: CSASDKSYEQYF; cdr3_nt: TGCAGTGCTAGTGACAAGTCCTACGAGCAGTACTTC
j_call: TRBJ2-7; clone_size: NA; d_call: NA; v_call: TRBV2; cdr3_aa: CASSPRSGTYEQYF; cdr3_nt: TGTGCCAGCAGCCCCAGGAGCGGTACCTACGAGCAGTACTTC
j_call: TRBJ2-3; clone_size: NA; d_call: TRBD2; v_call: TRBV7-2; cdr3_aa: CASSPLRLAGGGDTQYF; cdr3_nt: TGTGCCAGCAGCCCACTACGGCTAGCGGGGGGTGGAGATACGCAGTATTTT
j_call: TRBJ2-5; clone_size: NA; d_call: NA; v_call: TRBV7-9; cdr3_aa: CASSNPLAQETQYF; cdr3_nt: TGTGCCAGCAGCAACCCCCTAGCGCAAGAGACCCAGTACTTC
j_call: TRBJ1-1; clone_size: NA; d_call: NA; v_call: TRBV28; cdr3_aa: CASTEGATEMNTEAFF; cdr3_nt: TGTGCCAGCACCGAAGGAGCGACAGAGATGAACACTGAAGCTTTCTTT
j_call: TRBJ2-3; clone_size: NA; d_call: TRBD2; v_call: TRBV4-1; cdr3_aa: CASSQEAPGTSGGAEADTQYF; cdr3_nt: TGCGCCAGCAGCCAAGAAGCCCCCGGGACTAGCGGGGGGGCAGAAGCAGATACGCAGTATTTT
j_call: TRBJ1-2; clone_size: NA; d_call: TRBD1; v_call: TRBV6-5; cdr3_aa: CASRETGGYTF; cdr3_nt: TGTGCCAGCAGGGAGACAGGGGGCTACACCTTC
j_call: TRBJ2-1; clone_size: NA; d_call: TRBD1; v_call: TRBV27; cdr3_aa: CASSRDRAFHEQFF; cdr3_nt: TGTGCCAGCAGTAGGGACAGGGCTTTCCATGAGCAGTTCTTC
j_call: TRBJ2-1; clone_size: NA; d_call: NA; v_call: TRBV29-1; cdr3_aa: CSVESPDYNEQFF; cdr3_nt: TGCAGCGTTGAAAGCCCGGACTACAATGAGCAGTTCTTC
j_call: TRBJ2-5; clone_size: NA; d_call: NA; v_call: TRBV3-1; cdr3_aa: CASGTGQQETQYF; cdr3_nt: TGTGCCAGCGGTACAGGGCAACAAGAGACCCAGTACTTC
j_call: TRBJ1-4; clone_size: once; d_call: NA; v_call: TRBV25-1; cdr3_aa: CASSDRVASVNEKLFF; cdr3_nt: TGTGCCAGCAGTGACCGGGTAGCGTCGGTAAATGAAAAACTGTTTTTT
j_call: TRBJ2-7; clone_size: NA; d_call: TRBD2; v_call: TRBV28; cdr3_aa: CASSFRLAGGFGEQYF; cdr3_nt: TGTGCCAGCAGTTTCCGTCTAGCGGGGGGGTTTGGGGAGCAGTACTTC
j_call: TRBJ2-7; clone_size: NA; d_call: TRBD1; v_call: TRBV15; cdr3_aa: CATSRDLDRALEQYF; cdr3_nt: TGTGCCACCAGCAGAGACCTCGACAGGGCGCTCGAGCAGTACTTC
j_call: TRBJ1-1; clone_size: NA; d_call: NA; v_call: TRBV4-2; cdr3_aa: CASSQVSSNTEAFF; cdr3_nt: TGTGCCAGCAGCCAAGTTTCGTCAAACACTGAAGCTTTCTTT
j_call: TRBJ2-1; clone_size: NA; d_call: TRBD2; v_call: TRBV9; cdr3_aa: CASSGLAGGSYNEQFF; cdr3_nt: TGTGCCAGCAGCGGGCTAGCGGGGGGTTCCTACAATGAGCAGTTCTTC
j_call: TRBJ1-5; clone_size: NA; d_call: TRBD1; v_call: TRBV20-1; cdr3_aa: CSASTGGFSNQPQHF; cdr3_nt: TGCAGTGCTAGTACAGGGGGCTTTAGCAATCAGCCCCAGCATTTT
j_call: TRBJ1-5; clone_size: NA; d_call: NA; v_call: TRBV7-2; cdr3_aa: CASSLVASGGNQPQHF; cdr3_nt: TGTGCCAGCAGCTTAGTGGCTTCAGGGGGCAATCAGCCCCAGCATTTT
j_call: TRBJ2-1; clone_size: NA; d_call: TRBD2; v_call: TRBV12-3/TRBV12-4; cdr3_aa: CARNSGREGSSSYNEQFF; cdr3_nt: TGTGCCAGAAATAGCGGGAGAGAGGGATCAAGCTCCTACAATGAGCAGTTCTTC
j_call: TRBJ2-3; clone_size: NA; d_call: NA; v_call: TRBV7-3; cdr3_aa: CASSRGSGADTQYF; cdr3_nt: TGTGCCAGCAGCCGGGGGTCGGGCGCGGATACGCAGTATTTT
j_call: TRBJ2-6; clone_size: NA; d_call: NA; v_call: TRBV3-1; cdr3_aa: CASSQVWTYSGANVLTF; cdr3_nt: TGTGCCAGCAGCCAAGTTTGGACATACTCTGGGGCCAACGTCCTGACTTTC
j_call: TRBJ2-2; clone_size: once; d_call: NA; v_call: TRBV23-1; cdr3_aa: CARGDRMPGELFF; cdr3_nt: TGCGCCCGCGGTGATCGCATGCCCGGGGAGCTGTTTTTT
j_call: TRBJ2-5; clone_size: once; d_call: NA; v_call: TRBV25-1; cdr3_aa: CASSVGALKGGETQYF; cdr3_nt: TGTGCCAGCAGTGTAGGCGCGTTAAAGGGGGGAGAGACCCAGTACTTC
j_call: TRBJ2-2; clone_size: NA; d_call: TRBD2; v_call: TRBV20-1; cdr3_aa: CSAPRTDPGGRTGELFF; cdr3_nt: TGCAGTGCTCCAAGGACTGACCCGGGGGGGCGGACCGGGGAGCTGTTTTTT
j_call: TRBJ2-1; clone_size: NA; d_call: TRBD2; v_call: TRBV14; cdr3_aa: CASSSRRGLAGNEQFF; cdr3_nt: TGTGCCAGCAGCTCGAGACGAGGACTAGCGGGAAATGAGCAGTTCTTC
j_call: TRBJ2-2; clone_size: NA; d_call: TRBD1; v_call: TRBV20-1; cdr3_aa: CSAADRHTGELFF; cdr3_nt: TGCAGTGCCGCGGACAGGCACACCGGGGAGCTGTTTTTT
j_call: TRBJ2-5; clone_size: NA; d_call: NA; v_call: TRBV5-6; cdr3_aa: CASSFMGGQETQYF; cdr3_nt: TGTGCCAGCAGCTTTATGGGGGGTCAAGAGACCCAGTACTTC
j_call: TRBJ1-2; clone_size: NA; d_call: TRBD1; v_call: TRBV9; cdr3_aa: CASSVVGTGGYGYTF; cdr3_nt: TGTGCCAGCAGCGTAGTTGGAACAGGGGGCTATGGCTACACCTTC
j_call: TRBJ2-1; clone_size: NA; d_call: TRBD1; v_call: TRBV20-1; cdr3_aa: CSADGGTGSYNEQFF; cdr3_nt: TGCAGTGCCGACGGGGGGACAGGGAGCTACAATGAGCAGTTCTTC
j_call: TRBJ1-5; clone_size: NA; d_call: NA; v_call: TRBV2; cdr3_aa: CASSENQGGQPQHF; cdr3_nt: TGTGCCAGCAGTGAAAACCAGGGAGGTCAGCCCCAGCATTTT
j_call: TRBJ2-7; clone_size: NA; d_call: NA; v_call: TRBV5-6; cdr3_aa: CASSVDYEQYF; cdr3_nt: TGTGCCAGCAGCGTAGACTACGAGCAGTACTTC
j_call: TRBJ2-7; clone_size: once; d_call: NA; v_call: TRBV11-2; cdr3_aa: CASRETNSYEQYF; cdr3_nt: TGTGCCAGCAGGGAGACGAACTCCTACGAGCAGTACTTC